This TCR beta chain is from a study of graft-versus-host responses after intestinal transplantation. In the study overall: Transplant recipients had multivisceral, liver-intestinal, or isolated intestinal grafts. Induction using anti-thymocyte globulin, followed by tacrolimus and steroids for roughly 3 years, was given to all recipients.

Study-level findings and limits: HvG clone declines early post-transplant were associated with peak circulating GvH levels. Detection of GvH clones occurred in recipient marrow, and some had their first appearance in ileum or blood.

This clone was found once. The antigen is undetermined. Trimming at V came to 5 bases and at J to 7 bases, leaving 6 bases not matched to a gene. This CDR3 region has 14 residues. Germline lookup yields CDR1 SGHVS and CDR2 FQNEAQ. Assay: immunoSEQ multiplex PCR; the TCRdb copy retains only in-frame clones and omits some. The sample includes 130,000 or so clones, approximately 90% seen only once; the top ten take about 0.16%. This sequence joins TRBV7-8 and TRBJ1-5; 9 bases fit TRBD1. This specimen was unstimulated CD4+ T cells sorted from spleen or lymph node cells, taken before intestinal transplant. The source of this sequence is a human donor who received an intestinal transplant. CDR3 in DNA: TGTGCCAGCAGCATAGGGACAGGGCTACAGCCCCAGCATTTT. Its protein is CASSIGTGLQPQHF.